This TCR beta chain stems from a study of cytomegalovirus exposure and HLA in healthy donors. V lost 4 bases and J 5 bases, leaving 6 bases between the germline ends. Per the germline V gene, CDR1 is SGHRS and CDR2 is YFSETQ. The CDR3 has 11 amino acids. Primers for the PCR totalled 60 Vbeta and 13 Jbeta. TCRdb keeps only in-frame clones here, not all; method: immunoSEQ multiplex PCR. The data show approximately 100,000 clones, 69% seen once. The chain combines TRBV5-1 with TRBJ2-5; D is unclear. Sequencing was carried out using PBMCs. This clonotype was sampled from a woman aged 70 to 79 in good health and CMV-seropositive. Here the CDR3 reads CASSRRETQYF. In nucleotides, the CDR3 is TGCGCCAGCAGCCGTCGGGAGACCCAGTACTTC.